The 20 T cell receptor beta chains listed next were all sequenced from one sample in a study of T cell responses to AZD1222 COVID-19 vaccine. The assay was immunoSEQ multiplex PCR, and TCRdb's table has in-frame clones only and misses some. Of over 120,000 clones listed, about nine tenths were seen once; the top ten hold roughly 3.4%. The sample here was peripheral blood, taken 28 days after the second AZD1222 dose. The receptor set was obtained from an adult who received the AZD1222 COVID-19 vaccine.

This clone was seen a single time. The CDR3 bases are TGTGCCATCAGGGTTCAGGGAGGAGGCTACACCTTC. It encodes CAIRVQGGGYTF. V and J are TRBV10-3 and TRBJ1-2, with D possibly TRBD1 on 5 matching bases. CDR3 length equals 12 residues. CDR1 ENHRY and CDR2 SYGVKD come from the germline V gene. The V end lost 6 bases, the J end lost 8 bases, and 13 bases lay between the germline ends.

This rearrangement joins TRBV18 to TRBJ1-2; possibly TRBD1 for D (6 bases). CDR3 length: 15 amino acids. Per germline, CDR1 KGHSH and CDR2 LQKENI. V gave up 1 base and J gave up 3 bases, with 12 bases separating them. The CDR3 DNA is TGTGCCAGCTCACCACGGGGGGCGCTGGACTATGGCTACACCTTC. Encoded protein: CASSPRGALDYGYTF.

The chain joins TRBV5-1 to TRBJ2-5; D remains unclear. The CDR3 runs 10 residues. CDR1 is SGHRS, CDR2 YFSETQ, per germline. The ends were cut back, 5 bases at V and 5 bases at J, with 4 bases in the middle. The CDR3 DNA follows: TGCGCCAGCAGAGGGGAGACCCAGTACTTC. This encodes CASRGETQYF.

As concerns this clone: One end of the junction fails to match germline, which may point to a read error. V gene TRBV6-2 or TRBV6-3 combines with J gene TRBJ1-3; no definite D call. The CDR3 has 12 amino acids. Looked up from germline, CDR1 is MNHEY and CDR2 is SVGEGT. The CDR3 protein is CASSDSGNTIYF. CDR3 DNA sequence: TGTGCCAGCAGTGACTCTGGAAACACCATATATTTT.

The chain has TRBV28 and TRBJ1-2; the match to TRBD1 covers 7 bases. The CDR3 runs to 14 residues. Germline V gene lookup returns CDR1 MDHEN and CDR2 SYDVKM. V lost 6 bases and J lost 1; bases outside the gene matches: 5. This chain's CDR3 is CASSPGQINYGYTF. In DNA, the CDR3 is TGTGCCAGCAGCCCGGGACAGATTAACTATGGCTACACCTTC.

This sequence joins TRBV27 and TRBJ2-1; D is uncertain. Trimming left V 6 bases short and J 8 bases short, with 20 bases between. The V gene's germline CDR1 is MNHEY and CDR2 SMNVEV (reference sequence). There are 15 residues in the CDR3. CDR3: CASRLDPTHMYEQFF. The DNA of the CDR3 is TGTGCCAGCAGGCTTGATCCAACTCACATGTATGAGCAGTTCTTC.

A single count supports this clone. The CDR3 is CASSFTGTGTYNEQFF. CDR3 nucleotide sequence: TGCGCCAGCAGCTTTACCGGGACAGGGACCTACAATGAGCAGTTCTTC. The genes are TRBV5-1 and TRBJ2-1, with 9 bases identical to TRBD1. CDR1 and CDR2 from the germline V gene are SGHRS and YFSETQ. The CDR3 covers 16 residues. V lost 2 bases, J lost 2 bases, and 5 bases stayed unmatched.

This chain uses TRBV7-9 with TRBJ1-1; 11 nucleotides agree with TRBD1. Per the germline V gene, CDR1 is SEHNR and CDR2 is FQNEAQ (reference sequence). The J segment lost 3 bases and the V segment lost 5 bases, leaving 11 bases of the junction unmatched. This CDR3 spans 17 amino acids. The CDR3 loop is CASSPNRDRGRYTEAFF. The CDR3 DNA reads as TGTGCCAGCAGCCCGAACCGGGACAGGGGGAGATACACTGAAGCTTTCTTT.

This clone was recorded once. J is TRBJ1-1 and V is TRBV2; D not resolved. Trimming left V 2 bases short and J 11 bases short, with 12 bases between. Germline lookup yields CDR1 SNHLY and CDR2 FYNNEI. This CDR3 is built from 12 residues. As DNA, the CDR3 is TGTGCCAGCAGTGAATCCCCAGGCGTTGCTTTCTTT. Translation gives CASSESPGVAFF.

J is TRBJ2-1 and V is TRBV7-2; tentatively, D is TRBD1 or TRBD2 (6 bases each). With 3 bases removed from V and 7 bases from J, the gap between germline ends came to 16 bases. Germline V gives CDR1 SGHTA, CDR2 FQGNSA. The CDR3 is 15 residues long. The DNA of the CDR3 is TGTGCCAGCAGCTTCGGAGGGGGGCGAACAAATGAGCAGTTCTTC. Translating gives CASSFGGGRTNEQFF.

The chain recombines TRBV7-2 with TRBJ1-4; no clear D gene. The V end was cut by 5 bases, the J end by 7 bases, with 20 bases between. CDR3 length: 16 residues. CDR1 is SGHTA and CDR2 is FQGNSA in the germline V gene. CDR3 loop: CASSGVVSQEFEKLFF. Here the CDR3 DNA reads TGTGCCAGCAGCGGAGTTGTCAGCCAGGAATTTGAAAAACTGTTTTTT.

The chain is built from TRBV7-8 and TRBJ2-2; 12 bases are shared with TRBD2. The CDR3 runs 16 residues. Germline CDR1 is SGHVS and CDR2 is FQNEAQ. Trimming cost V 1 base and J 7 bases; bases outside gene matches: 4. The CDR3 region has the DNA TGTGCCAGCAGCTTAGGACTAGCGGGAGTGGGCGGGGAGCTGTTTTTT. Protein product: CASSLGLAGVGGELFF.

This chain uses TRBV6-5 with TRBJ2-7; D is perhaps TRBD2 (6 bases). The CDR3 consists of 15 residues. V lost 0 bases, J lost 7 bases, and 16 bases lay in between. Germline V CDR1 and CDR2: MNHEY, SVGAGI. In DNA, the CDR3 is TGTGCCAGCAGTTACTCGGGGACTGATACGAAAGAGCAGTACTTC. Its protein is CASSYSGTDTKEQYF.

The chain employs TRBV5-1 and TRBJ1-4, with 8 bases fitting TRBD1. With 3 bases clipped from V and 8 bases from J, the junction kept 3 bases outside the gene matches. The CDR3 loop spans 13 amino acids. The germline V gene encodes CDR1 SGHRS and CDR2 YFSETQ. CDR3 bases: TGCGCCAGCAGCTACGGACAGGGAGAAAAACTGTTTTTT. Encoded protein: CASSYGQGEKLFF.

The genes are TRBV9 and TRBJ2-3; no reliable D call. The V end lost 0 bases, the J end lost 4 bases, and 9 bases lay between the germline ends. CDR3 size: 14 residues. The germline CDR1 and CDR2 sequences are SGDLS and YYNGEE. The CDR3 is CASSVEGSADTQYF. The CDR3 DNA follows: TGTGCCAGCAGCGTAGAGGGTTCGGCAGATACGCAGTATTTT.

The chain links TRBV27 to TRBJ1-2; TRBD1 might be the D (5 bases). Germline V gene lookup returns CDR1 MNHEY and CDR2 SMNVEV (reference sequence). CDR3 length equals 14 residues. V gave up 4 bases and J gave up 3 bases, with 12 bases separating them. In DNA form, the CDR3 reads TGTGCCAGCAGTTCGATAGCGGGACACTATGGCTACACCTTC. Translated, it gives CASSSIAGHYGYTF.

The genes are TRBV9 and TRBJ1-3; D gene uncertain. The germline V and J ends were trimmed by 0 bases and 6 bases, with 13 bases remaining between them. Germline CDR1 reads SGDLS; CDR2 reads YYNGEE. The CDR3 length is 15 residues. For the CDR3, the DNA is TGTGCCAGCAGCGTAGGACCCGGAAACGAAAACACCATATATTTT. Amino acids: CASSVGPGNENTIYF.

The V call is TRBV5-1, the J call TRBJ1-1; D may be TRBD1 (5 bases). The V and J ends lost 1 base and 1 base respectively, with 8 bases between them. CDR3 length equals 14 residues. Germline V CDR1 and CDR2: SGHRS, YFSETQ. CDR3 coding DNA: TGCGCCAGCAGCTTGCTTGGGGGGAACACTGAAGCTTTCTTT. It is translated as CASSLLGGNTEAFF. The full variable domain, rest sourced from reference TRBV5-1 and TRBJ1-1, is KAGVTQTPRYLIKTRGQQVTLSCSPISGHRSVSWYQQTPGQGLQFLFEYFSETQRNKGNFPGRFSGRQFSNSRSEMNVSTLELGDSALYLCASSLLGGNTEAFFGQGTRLTVV.

The chain carries TRBV9 and TRBJ2-2; D perhaps matches TRBD2 (6 bases). The CDR3 consists of 15 residues. V lost 1 base and J lost 7, with 14 bases in between. Looked up from germline, CDR1 is SGDLS and CDR2 is YYNGEE. The CDR3 loop is CASSVSAAGSGELFF. In DNA form, the CDR3 reads TGTGCCAGCAGCGTATCTGCCGCGGGAAGCGGGGAGCTGTTTTTT. Looking up the rest from reference TRBV9 and TRBJ2-2 gives the full variable domain: DSGVTQTPKHLITATGQRVTLRCSPRSGDLSVYWYQQSLDQGLQFLIQYYNGEERAKGNILERFSAQQFPDLHSELNLSSLELGDSALYFCASSVSAAGSGELFFGEGSRLTVL.

V and J are TRBV7-2 and TRBJ2-7; 16 positions agree with TRBD2. V lost 4 bases to trimming and J lost 4 bases; unmatched junction nucleotides: 4. CDR1 is SGHTA and CDR2 is FQGNSA in the germline V gene. The CDR3 has 16 residues. The CDR3: CASSYGTSGRGYEQYF. In DNA form, the CDR3 reads TGTGCCAGCAGCTACGGGACTAGCGGGAGGGGATACGAGCAGTACTTC.